Below are 22 T cell receptor beta chains sequenced from a single sample in a study of cytomegalovirus exposure and HLA in healthy donors. Use of 60 Vbeta and 13 Jbeta primers characterized the PCR. Repertoires were generated with immunoSEQ multiplex PCR, while TCRdb's copy carries only in-frame clones and drops some. The table records about 120,000 clones, around 61% of them present only once. Material: PBMCs. The receptor set was obtained from a woman aged 25 to 45 in good health and CMV-seronegative.

This clone was detected only a few times. The CDR3 loop reads CASSPKRRGNYEQYF. The DNA for the CDR3 is TGTGCCAGCAGCCCAAAACGAAGGGGAAACTACGAGCAGTACTTC. V is TRBV5-6 and J is TRBJ2-7, with a possible D match to TRBD1 (5 bases). Trimming pared 4 bases from V and 3 bases from J, leaving 17 bases between. Germline V gives CDR1 SGHDT, CDR2 YYEEEE. The CDR3 totals 15 residues.

The rearrangement joins TRBV4-1 to TRBJ2-7, with TRBD2 matching over 8 bases. V trimming: 4 bases; J trimming: 6 bases; junction bases outside the gene matches: 11. Germline CDR1 and CDR2: MGHRA and YSYEKL. The CDR3 extends over 15 amino acids. CDR3 loop: CASSPVGLGFSEQYF. The CDR3 DNA is TGCGCCAGCAGCCCCGTGGGACTAGGTTTTTCCGAGCAGTACTTC.

The rearrangement links TRBV9 to TRBJ2-3, with D tentatively TRBD2 (5 bases). Germline assignment: CDR1 SGDLS and CDR2 YYNGEE. V lost 0 bases, J lost 5 bases, and 13 bases lay in between. The CDR3 is 15 residues long. The CDR3 DNA reads as TGTGCCAGCAGCGTAGTAGGGAGTGTTCGAGATACGCAGTATTTT. Translating gives CASSVVGSVRDTQYF.

This chain links TRBV5-1 with TRBJ1-1; 9 bases are a match to TRBD1. J gave up 1 base and V 2 bases, and 3 bases lay outside the gene matches. Germline V gene data show CDR1 as SGHRS and CDR2 as YFSETQ. The CDR3 is 15 amino acids. The CDR3 loop reads CASSFRQGGNTEAFF. The CDR3 DNA reads as TGCGCCAGCAGCTTCCGACAGGGGGGGAACACTGAAGCTTTCTTT. Drawing the rest from reference TRBV5-1 and TRBJ1-1, the complete variable domain is KAGVTQTPRYLIKTRGQQVTLSCSPISGHRSVSWYQQTPGQGLQFLFEYFSETQRNKGNFPGRFSGRQFSNSRSEMNVSTLELGDSALYLCASSFRQGGNTEAFFGQGTRLTVV.

The J gene is TRBJ1-2, the V gene TRBV7-9; 9 bases map to TRBD1. Unmatched junction bases numbered 6, after V lost 5 bases and J lost 8 bases. Per the germline V gene, CDR1 is SEHNR and CDR2 is FQNEAQ (reference sequence). There are 13 residues in the CDR3. CDR3 sequence reads: CASSQQGAWGYTF. The CDR3 DNA follows: TGTGCCAGCAGCCAACAGGGGGCGTGGGGCTACACCTTC.

The chain is built from TRBV15 and TRBJ1-5; TRBD1 aligns across 7 bases. The ends lost 5 bases at V and 2 bases at J; junction bases unmatched: 6. Per the germline V gene, CDR1 is LNHNV and CDR2 is YYDKDF (reference sequence). This CDR3 contains 15 residues. The CDR3 protein is CATSGGQPGNQPQHF. The CDR3 nucleotides read TGTGCCACCAGCGGGGGACAGCCAGGCAATCAGCCCCAGCATTTT.

The V gene is TRBV5-8, the J gene TRBJ2-1, with D maybe TRBD1 (5 bases). The V end was cut by 2 bases, the J end by 4 bases, with 13 bases between. The CDR3 spans 15 residues. Germline V gene lookup returns CDR1 SGHTS and CDR2 YDEGEE. CDR3 protein: CASSLSGQPYNEQFF. The CDR3, as DNA: TGTGCCAGCAGCTTATCAGGGCAACCATACAATGAGCAGTTCTTC.

The chain uses TRBV19 and TRBJ2-3; D is perhaps TRBD2 (6 bases). V was pared by 6 bases and J by 4 bases, with 14 bases between. CDR3 length: 14 amino acids. Germline lookup yields CDR1 LNHDA and CDR2 SQIVND (reference sequence). The DNA for the CDR3 is TGTGCCAGTAGACAATCCGGGGGAGCAGATACGCAGTATTTT. Its translation: CASRQSGGADTQYF.

This chain connects TRBV5-4 to TRBJ2-7; D is unresolved. CDR1 and CDR2 (germline): SGHNT, YYREEE (reference sequence). Deletions cut 0 bases from V and 2 bases from J, with 12 bases between. The CDR3 has 15 residues. The CDR3 region has the DNA TGTGCCAGCAGCTTGGGGGCGTCAGGCCCCTACGAGCAGTACTTC. Translated, it gives CASSLGASGPYEQYF. The variable domain in full, completed from reference TRBV5-4 and TRBJ2-7, reads ETGVTQSPTHLIKTRGQQVTLRCSSQSGHNTVSWYQQALGQGPQFIFQYYREEENGRGNFPPRFSGLQFPNYSSELNVNALELDDSALYLCASSLGASGPYEQYFGPGTRLTVT.

The V gene is TRBV15, the J gene TRBJ2-5, with TRBD1 matching 9 bases. Per the germline V gene, CDR1 is LNHNV and CDR2 is YYDKDF (reference sequence). Trimming took 2 bases from V and 5 from J; bases not matched to a gene: 9. The CDR3 contains 16 residues. CDR3 bases: TGTGCCACCAGCAGAAATAGACAGGGGGGAGGGGAGACCCAGTACTTC. Translation gives CATSRNRQGGGETQYF.

The chain employs TRBV11-1 and TRBJ2-1; 8 bases align to TRBD2. Unmatched junction bases numbered 9, after V lost 1 base and J lost 7 bases. The CDR3 is 16 amino acids. From germline, CDR1 is SGHAT and CDR2 FQDESV (reference sequence). The CDR3 DNA sequence: TGTGCCAGCAGCTTAGGTGGGGGGACTAGAGGGAATGAGCAGTTCTTC. This translates into CASSLGGGTRGNEQFF.

The chain joins TRBV9 to TRBJ2-7, with 7 bases that match TRBD2. V lost 4 bases, J lost 3 bases, and 7 bases stayed unmatched. Germline CDR1 SGDLS, CDR2 YYNGEE. The CDR3 spans 14 residues. The CDR3 coding sequence is TGTGCCAGCAGCAAGACCGGGGGGAACTACGAGCAGTACTTC. This sequence encodes CASSKTGGNYEQYF.

In this sample, this clone turned up a few times. The chain recombines TRBV6-1 with TRBJ1-2, with D maybe TRBD1 (5 bases). The CDR3 length is 17 residues. V lost 1 base and J lost 3, with 18 bases in between. Per the germline V gene, CDR1 is MNHNS and CDR2 is SASEGT. The CDR3 reads CASSEGTGGGVDYGYTF. The CDR3 DNA follows: TGTGCCAGCAGTGAAGGCACAGGCGGGGGTGTCGACTATGGCTACACCTTC.

The CDR3 here is CASSSRDRGDEQYF. As DNA, the CDR3 is TGTGCCAGCAGCTCCCGGGACAGGGGGGACGAGCAGTACTTC. The chain has TRBV7-2 and TRBJ2-7; 11 positions agree with TRBD1. Germline V gives CDR1 SGHTA, CDR2 FQGNSA. This CDR3 comprises 14 residues. V shed 4 bases and J 5 bases; nucleotides not matched to a gene: 4.

This clone appeared a few times. The chain combines TRBV2 with TRBJ1-4; unclear D gene. The CDR3 is made up of 14 amino acids. Germline lookup yields CDR1 SNHLY and CDR2 FYNNEI. V dropped 3 bases and J dropped 4 bases, with 9 bases sitting between them. CDR3 DNA sequence: TGTGCCAGCAGTGAGGGTACGGGTAATGAAAAACTGTTTTTT. Its protein product is CASSEGTGNEKLFF.

This chain uses TRBV28 with TRBJ2-7; 10 bases map to TRBD2. Germline assignment: CDR1 MDHEN and CDR2 SYDVKM. This CDR3 region has 16 residues. V shed 1 base, J shed 10 bases, and the junction held 13 bases outside the gene matches. CDR3 bases: TGTGCCAGCAGTTTATCCCCTCGGCTAGCGGGAGCCGTACAGTACTTC. It is translated as CASSLSPRLAGAVQYF.

This clone was found a few times. This chain links TRBV28 with TRBJ1-1; possible D gene TRBD1, 6 bases. The CDR3 is made up of 14 amino acids. Germline CDR1 MDHEN, CDR2 SYDVKM. Trimming took off 6 bases at V and 3 bases at J, with 14 bases between the two ends. Here the CDR3 reads CASRQGYVDTEAFF. In DNA form, the CDR3 reads TGTGCCAGCAGGCAGGGGTATGTGGACACTGAAGCTTTCTTT.

CDR3 in DNA: TGTGCCTGGAGTTCGAGCGGGAGAAGAACGGAGACCCAGTACTTC. Encoded protein: CAWSSSGRRTETQYF. The chain combines TRBV30 with TRBJ2-5, with 8 bases matching TRBD2. Trimming took 2 bases from V and 5 from J; bases not matched to a gene: 10. Germline CDR1 reads GTSNPN; CDR2 reads SVGIG (reference sequence). The CDR3 is made up of 15 amino acids.

CDR3 coding DNA: TGCAGCGTCCCCACGGGACTAGACGGGTACGAGCAGTACTTC. Its protein product is CSVPTGLDGYEQYF. The rearrangement links TRBV29-1 to TRBJ2-7; 8 bases line up with TRBD2. This CDR3 is 14 amino acids long. J lost 4 bases, V lost 6 bases, and 11 bases had no gene match. The V gene's germline CDR1 is SQVTM and CDR2 ANQGSEA.

CDR3 sequence: CASSTTRTGRNTIYF. CDR3 DNA sequence: TGTGCCAGTAGTACCACCCGGACAGGTAGAAACACCATATATTTT. The gene calls are TRBV19 and TRBJ1-3, with TRBD1 identical over 7 bases. The trim removed 4 bases at V and 5 bases at J, leaving 8 bases unmatched. This CDR3 has 15 residues. Germline CDR1 LNHDA, CDR2 SQIVND (reference sequence).

The table lists this clone with a few counts. The rearrangement links TRBV27 to TRBJ2-2; possible D gene TRBD1, 5 bases. V lost 0 bases to trimming and J lost 0 bases, with 11 bases between them. This CDR3 has 17 residues. The germline V gene has CDR1 MNHEY and CDR2 SMNVEV (reference sequence). Here the CDR3 reads CASSLSLDTPNTGELFF. CDR3 bases: TGTGCCAGCAGTTTATCGCTGGACACACCGAACACCGGGGAGCTGTTTTTT.

V is TRBV4-3 and J is TRBJ1-4, with TRBD1 identical over 7 bases. The ends lost 1 base at V and 5 bases at J; junction bases unmatched: 7. The length of the CDR3 is 16 residues. CDR1 and CDR2 from the germline V gene are LGHNA and YSLEER. Written as DNA, the CDR3 is TGCGCCAGCAGCCAAGTAGCCGGACAGGAGAATGAAAAACTGTTTTTT. This gives the protein CASSQVAGQENEKLFF.